These 9 T cell receptor beta chains were all obtained from the same sample, sequenced in a study of blood T cell repertoires in COVID-19. Only in-frame clones appear in the TCRdb table, and some are missing; sequencing was by immunoSEQ multiplex PCR. Here the sample spans hundreds of thousands of clones, 85% to 90% being singletons. Sequencing was done on a sample of peripheral blood. These receptor sequences come from a woman in her fifties or sixties with active or convalescent COVID-19.

This rearrangement joins TRBV29-1 to TRBJ1-1; TRBD1 aligns across 7 bases. The CDR3 is made up of 17 amino acids. V trimming: 6 bases; J trimming: 0 bases; junction bases outside the gene matches: 16. CDR1 is SQVTM and CDR2 is ANQGSEA in the germline V gene. DNA of the CDR3: TGCAGCGTACCGCCGGCAGGGGGAGGCGGAATGAACACTGAAGCTTTCTTT. Translation gives CSVPPAGGGGMNTEAFF.

J is TRBJ2-1 and V is TRBV9, with TRBD2 matching 11 bases. The CDR3 totals 15 residues. Germline values: CDR1 SGDLS, CDR2 YYNGEE. The V segment lost 3 bases and the J segment 12 bases; nucleotides outside the gene matches: 11. The CDR3 spells CASSARLAGPEGQFF. CDR3 sequence (DNA): TGTGCCAGCAGCGCCCGACTAGCGGGGCCCGAAGGGCAGTTCTTC.

The chain combines TRBV15 with TRBJ2-1; perhaps TRBD2 as D (6 bases). The V and J ends lost 0 bases and 9 bases respectively, with 24 bases between them. CDR3 length: 18 residues. In germline, CDR1 is LNHNV, CDR2 YYDKDF (reference sequence). The CDR3 region is CATSRDRAAGTAEGEQFF. For the CDR3, the DNA is TGTGCCACCAGCAGAGATCGGGCAGCGGGCACGGCGGAAGGTGAGCAGTTCTTC.

The V call is TRBV9, the J call TRBJ1-4; a possible D gene is TRBD1 (6 bases). V lost 0 bases to trimming and J lost 4 bases, with 10 bases between them. Germline-derived CDR1 and CDR2 are SGDLS and YYNGEE. This CDR3 comprises 15 residues. CDR3 sequence reads: CASSVEAGVNEKLFF. CDR3 bases: TGTGCCAGCAGCGTAGAGGCAGGGGTTAATGAAAAACTGTTTTTT.

This chain links TRBV3-1 (or the pseudogene TRBV3-2) with TRBJ2-1; 14 bases line up with TRBD2. Germline trimming cut 4 bases from V and 1 base from J; bases unmatched to any gene: 12. Per the germline V gene, CDR1 is LGHDT and CDR2 is YNNKEL (reference sequence). There are 20 residues in the CDR3. The CDR3 loop reads CASSLLGGLAGVYSYNEQFF. As DNA, the CDR3 is TGTGCCAGCAGCCTACTAGGGGGACTAGCGGGAGTTTATTCCTACAATGAGCAGTTCTTC.

CDR3 sequence reads: CASSPRGSSGNTIYF. CDR3 nucleotides: TGTGCCAGCAGCCCCCGAGGGTCCTCTGGAAACACCATATATTTT. The V gene is TRBV3-1 (or the pseudogene TRBV3-2), the J gene TRBJ1-3; D is uncertain. The CDR3 is 15 residues long. Deletions cut 4 bases from V and 0 bases from J, with 10 bases between. In germline, CDR1 is LGHDT, CDR2 YNNKEL (reference sequence).

The genes are TRBV28 and TRBJ1-1; D remains unclear. Germline assignment: CDR1 MDHEN and CDR2 SYDVKM. Trimming cost V 3 bases and J 0 bases, with 11 bases left between them. The CDR3 covers 15 residues. The CDR3 DNA reads as TGTGCCAGCAGTTTTACAGTGGGCATGAACACTGAAGCTTTCTTT. Translating it yields CASSFTVGMNTEAFF.

V gene TRBV7-9 combines with J gene TRBJ2-3, with unresolved D. Per the germline V gene, CDR1 is SEHNR and CDR2 is FQNEAQ (reference sequence). The V gene lost 2 bases and the J gene lost 0 bases, with 6 bases spanning the gap. The CDR3 runs to 14 residues. CDR3 residues: CASSLTQSTDTQYF. DNA of the CDR3: TGTGCCAGCAGCTTAACCCAGAGCACAGATACGCAGTATTTT.

The chain carries TRBV5-4 and TRBJ2-3, with D perhaps matching TRBD2 (6 bases). The CDR3 extends over 14 amino acids. The germline V and J ends were trimmed by 4 bases and 9 bases, with 18 bases remaining between them. Germline V gene sequence: CDR1 SGHNT, CDR2 YYREEE (reference sequence). The DNA for the CDR3 is TGTGCCAGCAGCGCGGAGGGACCCGGGGAGACGCAGTATTTT. Translating it yields CASSAEGPGETQYF.